The present TCR beta chain was sequenced within a study of blood T cell repertoires in COVID-19. Study at large: Acute and convalescent COVID-19 specimens originated in the United States, Italy and Spain. Nucleic acid was either cDNA or gDNA, and it came from T cells, B-cell-depleted T cells, or PBMCs.

Germline V gene lookup returns CDR1 ENHRY and CDR2 SYGVKD. The CDR3 has 14 residues. The V end lost 6 bases, the J end lost 0 bases, and 9 bases lay between the germline ends. In the original workflow: Quantification of nucleated cells was approximated via reference gene primer amplification. Only in-frame clones appear in the TCRdb table, and some are missing; sequencing was by immunoSEQ multiplex PCR. For V, J and clone size, that table is used; D and trimming come from the DNA. Among about 210,000 clones, approximately 83% were seen once, and the ten largest hold around 2.3%. The sequenced material came from peripheral blood. The sequence came from a woman in her thirties or forties with active or convalescent COVID-19. The rearrangement uses TRBV10-3 and TRBJ1-3, with a tentative D call TRBD1 (5 bases). CDR3 loop: CAISGHTSGNTIYF. CDR3 coding DNA: TGTGCCATCAGCGGACATACCTCTGGAAACACCATATATTTT.